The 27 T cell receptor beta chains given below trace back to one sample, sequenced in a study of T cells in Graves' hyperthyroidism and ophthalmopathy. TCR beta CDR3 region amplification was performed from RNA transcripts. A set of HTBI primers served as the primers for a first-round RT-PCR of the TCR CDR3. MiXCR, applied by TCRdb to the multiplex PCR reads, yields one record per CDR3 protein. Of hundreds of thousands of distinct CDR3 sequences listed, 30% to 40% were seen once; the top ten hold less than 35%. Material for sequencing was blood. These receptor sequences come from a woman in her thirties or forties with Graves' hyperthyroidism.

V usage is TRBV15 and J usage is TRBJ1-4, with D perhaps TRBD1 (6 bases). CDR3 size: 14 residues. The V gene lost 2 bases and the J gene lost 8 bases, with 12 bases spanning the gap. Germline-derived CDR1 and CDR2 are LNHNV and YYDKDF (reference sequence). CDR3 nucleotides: TGTGCCACCAGCAGAACACAGGGCGGAGAAAAACTGTTTTTT. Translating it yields CATSRTQGGEKLFF.

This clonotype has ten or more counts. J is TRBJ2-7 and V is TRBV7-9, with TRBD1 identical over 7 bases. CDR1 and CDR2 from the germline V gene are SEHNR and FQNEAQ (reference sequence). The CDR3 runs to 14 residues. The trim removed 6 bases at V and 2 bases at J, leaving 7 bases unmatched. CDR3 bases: TGTGCCAGCAGTCAGGGGGACACTCCCTACGAGCAGTACTTC. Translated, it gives CASSQGDTPYEQYF.

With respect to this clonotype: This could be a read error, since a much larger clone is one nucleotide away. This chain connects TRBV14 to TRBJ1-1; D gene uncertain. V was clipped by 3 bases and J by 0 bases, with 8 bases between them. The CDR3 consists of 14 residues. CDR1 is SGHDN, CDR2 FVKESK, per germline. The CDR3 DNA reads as TGTGCCAGCAGCCAGCTAGCAGTGAACACTGAAGCTTTCTTT. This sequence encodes CASSQLAVNTEAFF.

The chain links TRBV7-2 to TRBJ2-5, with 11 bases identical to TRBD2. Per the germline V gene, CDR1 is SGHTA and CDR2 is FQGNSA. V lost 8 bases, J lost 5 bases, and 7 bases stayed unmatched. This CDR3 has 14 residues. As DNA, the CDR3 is TGTGCCAGCCAAATAGCGGGAGGGGAGGAGACCCAGTACTTC. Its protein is CASQIAGGEETQYF.

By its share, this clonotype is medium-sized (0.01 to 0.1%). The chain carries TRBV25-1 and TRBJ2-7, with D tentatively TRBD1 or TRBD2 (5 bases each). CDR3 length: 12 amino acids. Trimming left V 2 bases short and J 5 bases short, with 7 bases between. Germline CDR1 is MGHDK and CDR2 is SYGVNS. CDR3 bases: TGTGCCAGCAGTGAACGAGGGGACGAGCAGTACTTC. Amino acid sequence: CASSERGDEQYF.

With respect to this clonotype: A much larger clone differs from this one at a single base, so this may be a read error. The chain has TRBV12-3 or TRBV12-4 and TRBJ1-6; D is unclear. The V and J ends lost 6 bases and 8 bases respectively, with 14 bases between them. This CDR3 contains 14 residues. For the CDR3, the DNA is TGTGCCAGCAGCCCCCGGGCACTAGATTCACCCCTCCACTTT. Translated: CASSPRALDSPLHF.

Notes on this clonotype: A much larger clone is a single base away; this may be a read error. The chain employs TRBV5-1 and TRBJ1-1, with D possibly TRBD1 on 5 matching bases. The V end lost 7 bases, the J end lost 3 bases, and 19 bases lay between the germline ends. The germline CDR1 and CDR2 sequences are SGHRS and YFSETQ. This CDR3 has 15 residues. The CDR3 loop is CASASGGAGYTEAFF. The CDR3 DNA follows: TGCGCCAGCGCCTCGGGTGGGGCGGGGTACACTGAAGCTTTCTTT.

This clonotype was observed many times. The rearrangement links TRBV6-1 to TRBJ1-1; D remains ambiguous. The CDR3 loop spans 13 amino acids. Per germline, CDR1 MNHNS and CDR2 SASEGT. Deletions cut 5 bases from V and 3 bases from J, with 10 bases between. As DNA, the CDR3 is TGTGCCAGCAGTCCTCCCCGGGACACTGAAGCTTTCTTT. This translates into CASSPPRDTEAFF.

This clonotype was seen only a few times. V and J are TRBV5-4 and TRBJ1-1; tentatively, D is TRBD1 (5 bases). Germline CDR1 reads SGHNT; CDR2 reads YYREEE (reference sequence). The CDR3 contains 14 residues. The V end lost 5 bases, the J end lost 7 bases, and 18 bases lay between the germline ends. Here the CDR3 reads CASRLTGAKYEAFF. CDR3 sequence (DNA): TGTGCCAGCAGGCTAACCGGGGCTAAATATGAAGCTTTCTTT.

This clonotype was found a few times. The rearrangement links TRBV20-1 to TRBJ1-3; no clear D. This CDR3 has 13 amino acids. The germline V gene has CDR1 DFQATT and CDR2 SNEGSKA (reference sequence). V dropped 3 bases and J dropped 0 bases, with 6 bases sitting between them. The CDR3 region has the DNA TGCAGTGCTAGCTCGCCCTCTGGAAACACCATATATTTT. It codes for CSASSPSGNTIYF.

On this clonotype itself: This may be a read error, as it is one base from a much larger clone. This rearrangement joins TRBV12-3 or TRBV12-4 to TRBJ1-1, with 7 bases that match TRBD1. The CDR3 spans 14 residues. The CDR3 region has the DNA TGTGCCGGCAGGATTCGACAGGGCCACACTGAAGCTTTCTTT. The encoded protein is CAGRIRQGHTEAFF.

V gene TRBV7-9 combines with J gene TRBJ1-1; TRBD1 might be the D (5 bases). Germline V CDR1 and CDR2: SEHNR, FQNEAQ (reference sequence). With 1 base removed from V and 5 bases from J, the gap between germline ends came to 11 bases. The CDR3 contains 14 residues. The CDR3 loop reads CASSLGFGGTEAFF. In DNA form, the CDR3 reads TGTGCCAGCAGCTTAGGGTTCGGGGGGACTGAAGCTTTCTTT. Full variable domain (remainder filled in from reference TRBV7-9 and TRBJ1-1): DTGVSQNPRHKITKRGQNVTFRCDPISEHNRLYWYRQTLGQGPEFLTYFQNEAQLEKSRLLSDRFSAERPKGSFSTLEIQRTEQGDSAMYLCASSLGFGGTEAFFGQGTRLTVV.

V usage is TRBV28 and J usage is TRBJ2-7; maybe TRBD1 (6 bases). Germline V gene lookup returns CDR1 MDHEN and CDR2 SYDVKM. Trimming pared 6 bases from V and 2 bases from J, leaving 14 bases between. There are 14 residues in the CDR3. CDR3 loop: CASRLGTLPYEQYF. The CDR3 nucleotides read TGTGCCAGCAGACTCGGGACACTCCCCTACGAGCAGTACTTC.

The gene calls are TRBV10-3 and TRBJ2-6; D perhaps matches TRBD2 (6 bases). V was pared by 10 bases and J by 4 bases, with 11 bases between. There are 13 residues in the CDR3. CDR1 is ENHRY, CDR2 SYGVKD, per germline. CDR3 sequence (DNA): TGTGCCACCCGAAGCGGGGGGGCCAACGTCCTGACTTTC. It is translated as CATRSGGANVLTF.

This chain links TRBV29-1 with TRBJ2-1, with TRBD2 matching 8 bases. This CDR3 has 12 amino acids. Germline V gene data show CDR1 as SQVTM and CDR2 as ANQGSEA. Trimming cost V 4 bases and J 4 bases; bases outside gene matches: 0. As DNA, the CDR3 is TGCAGCGTTGCGGGAGGGTACAATGAGCAGTTCTTC. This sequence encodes CSVAGGYNEQFF.

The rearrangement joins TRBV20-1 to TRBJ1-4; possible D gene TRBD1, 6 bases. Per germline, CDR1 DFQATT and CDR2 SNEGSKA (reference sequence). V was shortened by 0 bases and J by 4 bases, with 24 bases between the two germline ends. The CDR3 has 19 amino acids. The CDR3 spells CSARDNGRGERGGNEKLFF. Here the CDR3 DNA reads TGCAGTGCTAGAGATAATGGCAGGGGAGAGAGGGGAGGTAATGAAAAACTGTTTTTT.

CDR3 protein: CASSISGPYEQYF. As DNA, the CDR3 is TGTGCCAGTAGTATCAGCGGGCCCTACGAGCAGTACTTC. This sequence joins TRBV19 and TRBJ2-7; D is possibly TRBD2 (6 bases). Germline CDR1 is LNHDA and CDR2 is SQIVND (reference sequence). The CDR3 is 13 residues long. Trimming removed 3 bases at V and 2 bases at J, with 8 bases between. Variable domain in full (rest from reference TRBV19 and TRBJ2-7): DGGITQSPKYLFRKEGQNVTLSCEQNLNHDAMYWYRQDPGQGLRLIYYSQIVNDFQKGDIAEGYSVSREKKESFPLTVTSAQKNPTAFYLCASSISGPYEQYFGPGTRLTVT.

CDR3 protein: CASSLTDLQGGYTF. The CDR3 nucleotides read TGTGCCAGCAGCTTAACAGACCTACAAGGGGGCTACACCTTC. The chain has TRBV7-6 and TRBJ1-2; D is unresolved. Germline V gene data show CDR1 as SGHVS and CDR2 as FNYEAQ. The CDR3 extends over 14 amino acids. V was trimmed by 2 bases and J by 8 bases, leaving 15 bases between them.

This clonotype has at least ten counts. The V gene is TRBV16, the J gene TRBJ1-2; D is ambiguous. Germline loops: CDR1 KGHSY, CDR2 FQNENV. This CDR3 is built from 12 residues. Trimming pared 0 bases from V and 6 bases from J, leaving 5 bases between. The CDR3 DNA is TGTGCCAGCAGCCAATCGGCCGATGGCTACACCTTC. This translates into CASSQSADGYTF. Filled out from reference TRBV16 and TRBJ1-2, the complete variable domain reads GEEVAQTPKHLVRGEGQKAKLYCAPIKGHSYVFWYQQVLKNEFKFLISFQNENVFDETGMPKERFSAKCLPNSPCSLEIQATKLEDSAVYFCASSQSADGYTFGSGTRLTVV.

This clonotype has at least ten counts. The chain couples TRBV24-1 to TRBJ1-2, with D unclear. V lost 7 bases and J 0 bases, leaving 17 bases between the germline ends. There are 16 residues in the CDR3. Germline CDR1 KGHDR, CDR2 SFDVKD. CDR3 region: CATRYLGDKANYGYTF. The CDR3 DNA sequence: TGTGCCACCAGGTACCTTGGGGATAAAGCTAACTATGGCTACACCTTC.

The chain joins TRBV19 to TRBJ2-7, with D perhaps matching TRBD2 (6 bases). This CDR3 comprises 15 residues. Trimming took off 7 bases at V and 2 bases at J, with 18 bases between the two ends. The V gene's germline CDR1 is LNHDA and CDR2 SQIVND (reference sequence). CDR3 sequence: CASTPAGRETYEQYF. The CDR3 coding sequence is TGTGCCAGTACCCCCGCTGGGCGGGAAACCTACGAGCAGTACTTC.

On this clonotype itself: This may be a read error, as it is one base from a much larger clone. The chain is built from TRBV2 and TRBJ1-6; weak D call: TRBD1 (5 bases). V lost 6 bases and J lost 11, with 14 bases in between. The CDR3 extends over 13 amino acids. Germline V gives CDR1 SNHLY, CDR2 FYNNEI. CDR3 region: CASSPGLCPPLHF. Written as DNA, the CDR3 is TGTGCCAGCAGCCCGGGACTTTGCCCACCCCTCCACTTT.

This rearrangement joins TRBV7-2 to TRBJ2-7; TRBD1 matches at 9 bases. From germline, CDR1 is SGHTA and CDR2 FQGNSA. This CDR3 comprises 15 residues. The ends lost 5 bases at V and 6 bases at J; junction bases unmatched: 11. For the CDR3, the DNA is TGTGCCAGCAGCCCTCGGGGACAGGGTCCCCCCGAGCAGTACTTC. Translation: CASSPRGQGPPEQYF.

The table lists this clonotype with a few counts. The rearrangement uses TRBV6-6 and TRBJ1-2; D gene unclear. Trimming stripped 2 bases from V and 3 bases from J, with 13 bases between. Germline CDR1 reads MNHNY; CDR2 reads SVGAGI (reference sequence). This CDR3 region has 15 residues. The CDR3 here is CASSYGSRPYYGYTF. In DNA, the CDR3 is TGTGCCAGCAGTTACGGCTCCAGGCCCTACTATGGCTACACCTTC.

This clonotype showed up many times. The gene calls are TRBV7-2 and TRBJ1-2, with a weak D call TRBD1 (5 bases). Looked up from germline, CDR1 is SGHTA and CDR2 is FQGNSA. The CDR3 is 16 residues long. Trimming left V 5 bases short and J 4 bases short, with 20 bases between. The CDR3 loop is CASSPSGTGGFYGYTF. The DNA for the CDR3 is TGTGCCAGCAGCCCCTCCGGGACCGGAGGCTTCTATGGCTACACCTTC.

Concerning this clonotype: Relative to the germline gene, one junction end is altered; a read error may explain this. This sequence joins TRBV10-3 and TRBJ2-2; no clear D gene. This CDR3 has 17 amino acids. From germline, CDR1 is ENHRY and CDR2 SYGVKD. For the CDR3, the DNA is TGTGCCAGCAGTCTCCCCTCGAGGTTTACGAACACCGGGGAGCTGTTTTTT. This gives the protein CASSLPSRFTNTGELFF.

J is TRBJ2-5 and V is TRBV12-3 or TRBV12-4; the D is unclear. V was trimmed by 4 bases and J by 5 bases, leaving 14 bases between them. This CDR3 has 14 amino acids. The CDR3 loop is CASSYPRSGETQYF. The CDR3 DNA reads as TGTGCCAGCAGTTACCCTCGGAGTGGGGAGACCCAGTACTTC.